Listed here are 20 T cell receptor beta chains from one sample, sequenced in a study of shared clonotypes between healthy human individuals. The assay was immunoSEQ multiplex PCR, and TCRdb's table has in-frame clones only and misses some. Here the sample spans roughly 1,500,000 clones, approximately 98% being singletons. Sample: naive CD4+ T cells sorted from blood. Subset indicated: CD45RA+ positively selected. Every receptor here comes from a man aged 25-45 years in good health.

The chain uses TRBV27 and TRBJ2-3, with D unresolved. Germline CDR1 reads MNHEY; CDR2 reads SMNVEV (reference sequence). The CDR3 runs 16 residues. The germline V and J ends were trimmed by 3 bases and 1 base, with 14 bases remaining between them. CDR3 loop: CASSFTNRLRTDTQYF. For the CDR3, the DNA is TGTGCCAGCAGTTTTACGAACCGACTTCGCACAGATACGCAGTATTTT.

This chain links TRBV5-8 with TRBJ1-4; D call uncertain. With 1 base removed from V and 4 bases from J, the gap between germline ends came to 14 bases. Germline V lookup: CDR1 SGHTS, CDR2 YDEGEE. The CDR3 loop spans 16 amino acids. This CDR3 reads CASSLMLGIGNEKLFF. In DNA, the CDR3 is TGTGCCAGCAGCTTGATGCTCGGCATAGGTAATGAAAAACTGTTTTTT.

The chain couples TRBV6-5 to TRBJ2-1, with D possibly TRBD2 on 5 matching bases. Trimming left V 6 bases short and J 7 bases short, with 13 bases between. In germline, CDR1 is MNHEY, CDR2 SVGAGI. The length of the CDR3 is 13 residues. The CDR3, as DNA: TGTGCCAGCAGCCCCCTGACGGGGAATGAGCAGTTCTTC. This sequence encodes CASSPLTGNEQFF.

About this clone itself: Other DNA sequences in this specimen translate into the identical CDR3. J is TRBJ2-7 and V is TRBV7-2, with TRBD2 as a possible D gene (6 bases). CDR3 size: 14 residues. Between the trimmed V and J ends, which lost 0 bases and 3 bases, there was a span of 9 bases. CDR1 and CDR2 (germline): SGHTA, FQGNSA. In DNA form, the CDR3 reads TGTGCCAGCAGCTTAGCAGGGCGGGACTACGAGCAGTACTTC. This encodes CASSLAGRDYEQYF.

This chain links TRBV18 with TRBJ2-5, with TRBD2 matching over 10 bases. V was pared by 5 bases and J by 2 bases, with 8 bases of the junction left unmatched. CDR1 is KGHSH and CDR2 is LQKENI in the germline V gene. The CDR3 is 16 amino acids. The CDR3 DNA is TGTGCCAGCTCAACTCGGACTAGCGGTGATCAAGAGACCCAGTACTTC. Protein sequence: CASSTRTSGDQETQYF.

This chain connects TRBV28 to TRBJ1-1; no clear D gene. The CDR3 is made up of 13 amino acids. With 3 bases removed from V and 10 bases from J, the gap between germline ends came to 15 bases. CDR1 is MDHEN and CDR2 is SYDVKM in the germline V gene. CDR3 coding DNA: TGTGCCAGCAGTTTGTTGGGGTTGGGCGGAGCTTTCTTT. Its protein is CASSLLGLGGAFF.

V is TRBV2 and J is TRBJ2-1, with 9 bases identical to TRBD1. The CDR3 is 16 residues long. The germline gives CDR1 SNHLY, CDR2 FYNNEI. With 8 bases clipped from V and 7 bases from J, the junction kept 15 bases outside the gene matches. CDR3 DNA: TGTGCCAGCCTTCCTCCGGGACAGGGAAATTGGAATGAGCAGTTCTTC. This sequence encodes CASLPPGQGNWNEQFF.

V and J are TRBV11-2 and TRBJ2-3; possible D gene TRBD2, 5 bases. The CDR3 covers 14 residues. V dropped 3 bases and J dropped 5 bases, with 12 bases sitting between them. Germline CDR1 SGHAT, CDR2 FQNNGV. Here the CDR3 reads CASSFPGNVDTQYF. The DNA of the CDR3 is TGTGCCAGCAGCTTTCCCGGGAACGTAGATACGCAGTATTTT. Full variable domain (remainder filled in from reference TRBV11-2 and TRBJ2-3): EAGVAQSPRYKIIEKRQSVAFWCNPISGHATLYWYQQILGQGPKLLIQFQNNGVVDDSQLPKDRFSAERLKGVDSTLKIQPAKLEDSAVYLCASSFPGNVDTQYFGPGTRLTVL.

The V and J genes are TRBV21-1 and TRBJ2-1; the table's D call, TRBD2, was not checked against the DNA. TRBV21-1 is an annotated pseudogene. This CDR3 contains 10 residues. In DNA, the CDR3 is TGTGCCAGCCGCGGGAGTTTTCGGTTCTTC. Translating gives CASRGSFRFF.

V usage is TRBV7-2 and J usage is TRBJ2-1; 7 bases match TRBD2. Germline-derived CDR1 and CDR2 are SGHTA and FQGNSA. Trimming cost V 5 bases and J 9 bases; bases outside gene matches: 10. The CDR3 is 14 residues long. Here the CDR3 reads CASSGRAHVGEQFF. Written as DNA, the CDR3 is TGTGCCAGCAGCGGGAGGGCCCACGTCGGTGAGCAGTTCTTC.

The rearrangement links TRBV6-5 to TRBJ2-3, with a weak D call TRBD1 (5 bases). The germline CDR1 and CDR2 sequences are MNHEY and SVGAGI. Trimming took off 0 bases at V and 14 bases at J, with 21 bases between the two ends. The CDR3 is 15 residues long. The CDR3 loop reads CASSYSSLGAVVPYF. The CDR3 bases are TGTGCCAGCAGTTACTCGAGTTTAGGGGCCGTAGTTCCGTATTTT.

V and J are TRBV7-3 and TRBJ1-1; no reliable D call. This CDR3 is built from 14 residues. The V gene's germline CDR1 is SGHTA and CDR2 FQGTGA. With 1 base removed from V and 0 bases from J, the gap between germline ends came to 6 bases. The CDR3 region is CASSLSGVNTEAFF. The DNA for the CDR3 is TGTGCCAGCAGCTTAAGCGGAGTGAACACTGAAGCTTTCTTT.

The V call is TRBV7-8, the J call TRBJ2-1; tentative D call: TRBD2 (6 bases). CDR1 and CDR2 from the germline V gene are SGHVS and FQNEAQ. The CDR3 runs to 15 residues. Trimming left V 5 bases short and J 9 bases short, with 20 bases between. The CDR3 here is CASSPPGLARVEQFF. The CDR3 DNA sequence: TGTGCCAGCAGCCCCCCGGGGCTAGCGAGGGTTGAGCAGTTCTTC.

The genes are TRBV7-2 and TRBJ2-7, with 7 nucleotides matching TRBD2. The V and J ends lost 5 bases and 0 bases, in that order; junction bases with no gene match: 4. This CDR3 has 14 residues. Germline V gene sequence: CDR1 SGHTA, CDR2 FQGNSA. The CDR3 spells CASSEAGPSYEQYF. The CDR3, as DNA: TGTGCCAGCAGCGAAGCGGGACCCTCCTACGAGCAGTACTTC. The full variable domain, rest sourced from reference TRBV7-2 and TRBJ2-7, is GAGVSQSPSNKVTEKGKDVELRCDPISGHTALYWYRQSLGQGLEFLIYFQGNSAPDKSGLPSDRFSAERTGGSVSTLTIQRTQQEDSAVYLCASSEAGPSYEQYFGPGTRLTVT.

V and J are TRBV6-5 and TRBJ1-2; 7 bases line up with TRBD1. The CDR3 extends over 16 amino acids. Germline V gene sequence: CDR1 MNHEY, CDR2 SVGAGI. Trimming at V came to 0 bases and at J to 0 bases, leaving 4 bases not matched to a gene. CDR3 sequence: CASSYSTGETNYGYTF. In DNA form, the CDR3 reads TGTGCCAGCAGTTACTCCACAGGGGAAACTAACTATGGCTACACCTTC.

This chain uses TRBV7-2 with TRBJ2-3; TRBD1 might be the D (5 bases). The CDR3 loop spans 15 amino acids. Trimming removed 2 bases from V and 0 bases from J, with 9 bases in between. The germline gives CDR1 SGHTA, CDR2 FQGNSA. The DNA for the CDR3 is TGTGCCAGCAGCTTACAAAGGGGAAGCACAGATACGCAGTATTTT. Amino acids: CASSLQRGSTDTQYF.

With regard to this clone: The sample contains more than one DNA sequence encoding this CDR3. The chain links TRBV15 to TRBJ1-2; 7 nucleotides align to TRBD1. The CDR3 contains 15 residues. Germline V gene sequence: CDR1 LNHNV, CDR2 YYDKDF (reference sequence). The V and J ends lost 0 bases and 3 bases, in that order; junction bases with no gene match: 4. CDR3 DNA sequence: TGTGCCACCAGCAGAGATGCCGGGACAGACTATGGCTACACCTTC. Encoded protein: CATSRDAGTDYGYTF.

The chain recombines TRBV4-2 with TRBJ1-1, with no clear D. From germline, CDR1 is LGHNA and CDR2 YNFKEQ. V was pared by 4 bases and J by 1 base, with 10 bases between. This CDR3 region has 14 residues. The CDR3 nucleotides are TGTGCCAGCAGCCGCGGGAGTAAGAACACTGAAGCTTTCTTT. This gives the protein CASSRGSKNTEAFF.

The CDR3 DNA reads TGTGCCAGCTCATCGACAGGGGATAGCAATCAGCCCCAGCATTTT. Its translation is CASSSTGDSNQPQHF. The V gene is TRBV18, the J gene TRBJ1-5, with 8 bases fitting TRBD1. Germline trimming cut 5 bases from V and 0 bases from J; bases unmatched to any gene: 3. The CDR3 sequence is 15 residues long. CDR1 is KGHSH, CDR2 LQKENI, per germline.

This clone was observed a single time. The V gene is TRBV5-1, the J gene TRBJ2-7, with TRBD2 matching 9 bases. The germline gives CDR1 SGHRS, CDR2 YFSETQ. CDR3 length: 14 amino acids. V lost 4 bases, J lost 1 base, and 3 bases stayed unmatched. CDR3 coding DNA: TGCGCCAGCAGCCCCAGCGGGAGGTCCTACGAGCAGTACTTC. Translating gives CASSPSGRSYEQYF.